This TCR beta chain comes out of a study of T cells in Graves' hyperthyroidism and ophthalmopathy. Whole-study results and caveats: Ophthalmopathy and stable hyperthyroidism were told apart by a 13 V-J model. Ophthalmopathy onset followed model prediction by a median around six months.

The CDR3 runs 13 residues. The germline V gene has CDR1 SGHAT and CDR2 FQNNGV. Trimming took 5 bases from V and 1 from J, leaving 8 bases between them. This clonotype was observed at least ten times. The antigen is undetermined. It was 10 ml of fresh peripheral blood that supplied the PBMCs. Amplified TCR beta CDR3 regions came from RNA transcripts. RT-PCR in the first round (using the HTBI primer set) targeted the TCR CDR3. Via MiXCR, TCRdb re-called the multiplex PCR reads, giving one row per CDR3 protein. The sample has 240,000 or so distinct CDR3 sequences, about 16% seen once. Sequencing was done on a sample of blood. The chain recombines TRBV11-2 with TRBJ1-2; D perhaps matches TRBD1 (6 bases). The clonotype comes from a woman aged 18-35 years with Graves' ophthalmopathy. DNA of the CDR3: TGTGCCAGCAGCCAGGACAGTAACTATGGCTACACCTTC. This sequence encodes CASSQDSNYGYTF. The variable domain in full, completed from reference TRBV11-2 and TRBJ1-2, reads EAGVAQSPRYKIIEKRQSVAFWCNPISGHATLYWYQQILGQGPKLLIQFQNNGVVDDSQLPKDRFSAERLKGVDSTLKIQPAKLEDSAVYLCASSQDSNYGYTFGSGTRLTVV.